These 2 T cell receptor beta chains were sequenced from one sample in a study of shared clonotypes between healthy human individuals. Only CD45RO-negative cells positively selected for CCR7 counted as naive CD8 cells, so terminally differentiated effector memory CD45RA+ cells were excluded. The data were produced by immunoSEQ multiplex PCR, yet TCRdb's version contains in-frame clones alone and is incomplete. This table has about 2.1 million clones, under 95% appearing once. Sequencing was done on a sample of naive CD8+ T cells from PBMCs. Receptors were obtained from a man between 18 and 29 years old in good health. Some clones in this sample may be carry-over from other donors' samples.

The sample holds one count of this clone. The rearrangement joins TRBV11-2 to TRBJ2-2; TRBD1 agrees at 8 bases. This CDR3 region has 15 residues. Germline CDR1 and CDR2: SGHAT and FQNNGV. The V segment lost 4 bases and the J segment 1 base; nucleotides outside the gene matches: 2. CDR3 protein: CASSWTGMNTGELFF. The CDR3 nucleotides read TGTGCCAGCAGCTGGACAGGGATGAACACCGGGGAGCTGTTTTTT.

This chain connects TRBV19 to TRBJ2-1; TRBD1 agrees at 7 bases. CDR1 is LNHDA and CDR2 is SQIVND in the germline V gene (reference sequence). CDR3 length: 14 amino acids. J was trimmed by 10 bases and V by 4 bases; bases with no gene match: 10. CDR3: CASSTPRQGREQFF. CDR3 coding DNA: TGTGCCAGTAGTACCCCCCGACAGGGCCGGGAGCAGTTCTTC.